The entry that follows covers one T cell receptor beta chain sequence. Its specificity is unknown. Stated treatment: oral pan-JAK inhibitor, 5-10 mg twice daily. The sequencing template was cDNA reverse transcribed from extracted RNA. Sequencing used immunoSEQ multiplex PCR; TCRdb keeps in-frame clones, though not all of them. The table has about 190,000 clones, 60% seen once; the top ten hold around 0.69%. Germline CDR1 reads SQVTM; CDR2 reads ANQGSEA. The CDR3 loop spans 12 amino acids. Trimming cost V 2 bases and J 7 bases, with 12 bases left between them. The sample originates from a study of CD8+ T cells in alopecia areata. About the study: Once tofacitinib had been taken for 6 to 18 months, 6 months off drug followed. Whole-study findings and limits: Tofacitinib produced a significant decrease in scalp clonality and in expanded CD8+ clones among the top 100. Scalp lesions, especially in alopecia totalis/universalis, had higher clonality than normal scalp.

The sequencing used CD4+ T cells sorted from blood, collected at week 4, from a patient treated with tofacitinib. The gene calls are TRBV29-1 and TRBJ2-7; D unclear. This sequence originates from a human donor with alopecia areata. CDR3 sequence: CSVEMNSKEQYF. The CDR3 DNA sequence: TGCAGCGTTGAAATGAACAGTAAAGAGCAGTACTTC.